These 14 T cell receptor beta chains were all obtained from the same sample, sequenced in a study of chemoradiotherapy in HPV16-positive cancers. Only in-frame clones appear in the TCRdb table, and some are missing; sequencing was by immunoSEQ multiplex PCR. The sample has 850 to 1,000 clones, under 95% seen once. Specimen: tumor tissue, collected from a patient who underwent chemoradiotherapy. These receptor sequences come from a human donor with HPV-associated anogenital cancer.

This clone was counted a single time. The J gene is TRBJ1-2, the V gene TRBV27; TRBD1 agrees at 10 bases. The CDR3 runs to 13 residues. V lost 10 bases, J lost 8 bases, and 10 bases stayed unmatched. CDR1 and CDR2 from the germline V gene are MNHEY and SMNVEV (reference sequence). For the CDR3, the DNA is TGTGCCACGACGCCGGGACAGGGGATGGGCTACACCTTC. It specifies CATTPGQGMGYTF.

The rearrangement links TRBV9 to TRBJ1-1, with D perhaps TRBD1 (6 bases). V was trimmed by 3 bases and J by 1 base, leaving 10 bases between them. The CDR3 has 14 residues. The germline CDR1 and CDR2 sequences are SGDLS and YYNGEE. The CDR3 reads CASSGVQGNTEAFF. CDR3 nucleotides: TGTGCCAGCAGCGGGGTACAGGGGAACACTGAAGCTTTCTTT.

The CDR3 spells CASSPGQGSAPLHF. DNA for the CDR3: TGCGCCAGCAGTCCTGGACAGGGTAGTGCACCCCTCCACTTT. The V call is TRBV5-1, the J call TRBJ1-6, with 8 bases lining up with TRBD1. V lost 5 bases to trimming and J lost 11 bases; unmatched junction nucleotides: 9. Germline values: CDR1 SGHRS, CDR2 YFSETQ. This CDR3 is 14 amino acids long.

V and J are TRBV2 and TRBJ2-7; 7 positions match TRBD2. Germline CDR1 is SNHLY and CDR2 is FYNNEI. CDR3 length: 14 amino acids. V lost 5 bases to trimming and J lost 6 bases; unmatched junction nucleotides: 10. The DNA of the CDR3 is TGTGCCAGCAGTTTGAATGAGCGGGACCGCGAGCAGTACTTC. It encodes CASSLNERDREQYF.

This chain connects TRBV6-6 to TRBJ2-7; D gene uncertain. From germline, CDR1 is MNHNY and CDR2 SVGAGI (reference sequence). This CDR3 comprises 12 residues. Trimming took 2 bases from V and 2 from J, leaving 4 bases between them. CDR3: CASSYETYEQYF. Written as DNA, the CDR3 is TGTGCCAGCAGTTACGAAACCTACGAGCAGTACTTC.

This clone was seen just once. The V call is TRBV7-8, the J call TRBJ2-2, with D possibly being TRBD2 (5 bases). Germline CDR1 SGHVS, CDR2 FQNEAQ. The length of the CDR3 is 15 residues. V was shortened by 0 bases and J by 3 bases, with 8 bases between the two germline ends. The CDR3 DNA reads as TGTGCCAGCAGCTTAGCGGCTAGCCACACCGGGGAGCTGTTTTTT. It translates to CASSLAASHTGELFF.

This chain joins TRBV6-1 and TRBJ1-1; D is perhaps TRBD1 (5 bases). With 2 bases removed from V and 4 bases from J, the gap between germline ends came to 8 bases. CDR1 and CDR2 (germline): MNHNS, SASEGT. This CDR3 has 13 residues. Here the CDR3 reads CASSERGITEAFF. The CDR3 DNA is TGTGCCAGCAGTGAAAGGGGAATCACTGAAGCTTTCTTT.

The chain carries TRBV6-4 and TRBJ2-3, with 9 bases fitting TRBD2. Germline V CDR1 and CDR2: MRHNA, SNTAGT. Trimming cost V 2 bases and J 4 bases; bases outside gene matches: 1. The CDR3 has 14 amino acids. The CDR3 DNA sequence: TGTGCCAGCAGTGACGGCGGGGGGGCAGATACGCAGTATTTT. Amino acids: CASSDGGGADTQYF.

The chain has TRBV2 and TRBJ1-1, with no clear D. Looked up from germline, CDR1 is SNHLY and CDR2 is FYNNEI. Trimming took 4 bases from V and 2 from J, leaving 11 bases between them. This CDR3 region has 14 residues. The CDR3 spells CASSAKAGNTEAFF. DNA for the CDR3: TGTGCCAGCAGTGCAAAGGCGGGAAACACTGAAGCTTTCTTT.

The chain recombines TRBV5-1 with TRBJ1-3; unclear D gene. V was pared by 9 bases and J by 0 bases, with 10 bases between. This CDR3 is built from 13 residues. CDR1 and CDR2 (germline): SGHRS, YFSETQ. Written as DNA, the CDR3 is TGCGCCACCTCGGAAGGCTCTGGAAACACCATATATTTT. Amino acid sequence: CATSEGSGNTIYF. Combining the CDR3 with reference TRBV5-1 and TRBJ1-3 gives the whole variable domain KAGVTQTPRYLIKTRGQQVTLSCSPISGHRSVSWYQQTPGQGLQFLFEYFSETQRNKGNFPGRFSGRQFSNSRSEMNVSTLELGDSALYLCATSEGSGNTIYFGEGSWLTVV.

This clone has just one count. The V call is TRBV27, the J call TRBJ2-7; maybe TRBD1 (6 bases). The CDR3 runs 13 residues. The germline V and J ends were trimmed by 4 bases and 5 bases, with 12 bases remaining between them. CDR1 and CDR2 (germline): MNHEY, SMNVEV (reference sequence). The CDR3 here is CASSYNRADEQYF. DNA for the CDR3: TGTGCCAGCAGTTATAACAGGGCTGACGAGCAGTACTTC.

The chain combines TRBV6-5 with TRBJ1-6; perhaps TRBD1 as D (6 bases). CDR1 MNHEY and CDR2 SVGAGI come from the germline V gene. V lost 7 bases, J lost 5 bases, and 15 bases lay in between. CDR3 length equals 15 residues. For the CDR3, the DNA is TGTGCCAGCACTTCCGGACAGCTCAATAATTCACCCCTCCACTTT. As protein: CASTSGQLNNSPLHF.

The J gene is TRBJ2-7, the V gene TRBV28; D is unresolved. The V end lost 5 bases, the J end lost 4 bases, and 9 bases lay between the germline ends. CDR1 and CDR2 from the germline V gene are MDHEN and SYDVKM. The CDR3 is 12 amino acids. CDR3 nucleotide sequence: TGTGCCAGCAGTCTCCTTAGATACGAGCAGTACTTC. Translated, it gives CASSLLRYEQYF.

V and J are TRBV6-5 and TRBJ2-7; D is undetermined. CDR1 and CDR2 from the germline V gene are MNHEY and SVGAGI. The CDR3 is 12 residues long. Trimming shortened V by 8 bases and J by 0 bases, and 8 bases separated the two germline ends. The CDR3 nucleotides read TGTGCCAGCGGATTGAGCTCCTACGAGCAGTACTTC. Its translation is CASGLSSYEQYF.